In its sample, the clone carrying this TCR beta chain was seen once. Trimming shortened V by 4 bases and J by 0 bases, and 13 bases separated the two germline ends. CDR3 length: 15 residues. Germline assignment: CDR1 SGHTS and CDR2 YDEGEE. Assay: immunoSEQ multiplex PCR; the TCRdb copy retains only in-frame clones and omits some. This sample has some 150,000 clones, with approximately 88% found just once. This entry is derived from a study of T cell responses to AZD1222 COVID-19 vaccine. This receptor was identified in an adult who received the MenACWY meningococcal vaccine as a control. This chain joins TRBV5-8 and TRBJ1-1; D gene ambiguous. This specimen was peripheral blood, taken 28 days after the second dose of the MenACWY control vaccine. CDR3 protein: CASSKKGSLNTEAFF. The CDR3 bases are TGTGCCAGCAGCAAGAAGGGAAGTCTGAACACTGAAGCTTTCTTT.